The 15 T cell receptor beta chains given below trace back to one sample, sequenced in a study of T cell responses to AZD1222 COVID-19 vaccine. The method was immunoSEQ multiplex PCR; TCRdb's version includes in-frame clones alone and lacks a portion of them. The sample lists about 180,000 clones, 90% occurring once. This sample comprised peripheral blood, obtained on day 0 of AZD1222 vaccination. These receptors were collected from an adult in good health.

This clone was recorded only once. The chain is built from TRBV28 and TRBJ2-3, with TRBD2 matching over 7 bases. The germline V gene has CDR1 MDHEN and CDR2 SYDVKM. V was pared by 3 bases and J by 7 bases, with 13 bases of the junction left unmatched. CDR3 size: 16 residues. CDR3 in amino acids: CASSFDGRGNLNTQYF. The CDR3 region has the DNA TGTGCCAGCAGTTTTGATGGGCGGGGGAATTTAAATACGCAGTATTTT. The variable domain in full, completed from reference TRBV28 and TRBJ2-3, reads DVKVTQSSRYLVKRTGEKVFLECVQDMDHENMFWYRQDPGLGLRLIYFSYDVKMKEKGDIPEGYSVSREKKERFSLILESASTNQTSMYLCASSFDGRGNLNTQYFGPGTRLTVL.

The rearrangement uses TRBV9 and TRBJ1-2; possible D gene TRBD1, 6 bases. The germline V gene has CDR1 SGDLS and CDR2 YYNGEE. V was pared by 3 bases and J by 6 bases, with 15 bases between. The CDR3 loop spans 14 amino acids. The CDR3 spells CASSGQAAPNGYTF. Here the CDR3 DNA reads TGTGCCAGCAGCGGACAGGCCGCCCCAAATGGCTACACCTTC.

The rearrangement joins TRBV5-1 to TRBJ2-5; 8 positions match TRBD2. Germline V CDR1 and CDR2: SGHRS, YFSETQ. The V and J ends lost 5 bases and 5 bases, in that order; junction bases with no gene match: 8. The CDR3 totals 14 residues. CDR3 amino acids: CASSRGGTRETQYF. Written as DNA, the CDR3 is TGCGCCAGCAGTCGCGGGGGGACCCGGGAGACCCAGTACTTC.

This chain joins TRBV4-3 and TRBJ2-2, with D tentatively TRBD1 (6 bases). Germline V gene lookup returns CDR1 LGHNA and CDR2 YSLEER. This CDR3 has 18 residues. V lost 0 bases and J lost 5, with 19 bases in between. CDR3 DNA sequence: TGCGCCAGCAGCCAAGATATAACAGGGCTGGGAATGACCGGGGAGCTGTTTTTT. The encoded protein is CASSQDITGLGMTGELFF.

This chain joins TRBV3-1 (or the pseudogene TRBV3-2) and TRBJ1-2; D is ambiguous. Germline-derived CDR1 and CDR2 are LGHDT and YNNKEL (reference sequence). Trimming took 4 bases from V and 6 from J, leaving 6 bases between them. The CDR3 runs to 11 residues. The CDR3 nucleotides read TGTGCCAGCAGCCGGCAGGATGGCTACACCTTC. Its protein is CASSRQDGYTF.

CDR3 DNA: TGCGCCAGCAGCCAAGTCGACACAGGTGGGGGACTATGGCACACCTTC. Amino acid sequence: CASSQVDTGGGLWHTF. The chain uses TRBV4-1 and TRBJ1-2; possible D gene TRBD1, 5 bases. The ends were cut back, 1 base at V and 12 bases at J, with 24 bases in the middle. CDR1 is MGHRA, CDR2 YSYEKL, per germline. This CDR3 spans 16 amino acids.

The chain links TRBV21-1 to TRBJ1-1; the table's D call, TRBD1, was not checked against the DNA. TRBV21-1 is a documented pseudogene. This CDR3 has 14 amino acids. The CDR3 loop is CASSKMQGGTEAFF. In DNA, the CDR3 is TGTGCCAGCAGCAAAATGCAGGGCGGCACTGAAGCTTTCTTT.

The rearrangement links TRBV7-2 to TRBJ1-2; D is possibly TRBD1 (6 bases). V lost 4 bases to trimming and J lost 4 bases, with 16 bases between them. The CDR3 is made up of 15 amino acids. CDR1 is SGHTA and CDR2 is FQGNSA in the germline V gene. The CDR3 sequence: CASSSHKGGFYGYTF. The CDR3 coding sequence is TGTGCCAGCAGCTCCCATAAGGGGGGGTTCTATGGCTACACCTTC.

The CDR3 is CASSEQSYGYTF. Written as DNA, the CDR3 is TGTGCCAGCAGTGAACAGAGTTATGGCTACACCTTC. The chain couples TRBV2 to TRBJ1-2; no clear D gene. Looked up from germline, CDR1 is SNHLY and CDR2 is FYNNEI. This CDR3 comprises 12 residues. Trimming took off 2 bases at V and 5 bases at J, with 6 bases between the two ends.

The rearrangement links TRBV7-8 to TRBJ1-5, with D maybe TRBD1 (5 bases). The CDR3 covers 15 residues. The ends were cut back, 5 bases at V and 0 bases at J, with 11 bases in the middle. Germline V gives CDR1 SGHVS, CDR2 FQNEAQ. The CDR3 protein is CASSADSYSNQPQHF. In nucleotides, the CDR3 is TGTGCCAGCAGCGCTGACAGCTATAGCAATCAGCCCCAGCATTTT.

As for this clone: This sample also contains other DNA sequences that code for the same CDR3. V is TRBV11-3 and J is TRBJ1-1; TRBD1 aligns across 7 bases. CDR3 length equals 14 residues. Germline trimming cut 5 bases from V and 2 bases from J; bases unmatched to any gene: 5. Germline V gene data show CDR1 as SGHNT and CDR2 as YENEEA. The DNA of the CDR3 is TGTGCCAGCAGCCCCGGGACAGCTAACACTGAAGCTTTCTTT. This encodes CASSPGTANTEAFF.

The V call is TRBV3-1 (or the pseudogene TRBV3-2), the J call TRBJ1-2; no definite D call. The germline V gene encodes CDR1 LGHDT and CDR2 YNNKEL (reference sequence). Trimming left V 0 bases short and J 4 bases short, with 9 bases between. The CDR3 covers 14 residues. Here the CDR3 reads CASSQEGSGYGYTF. DNA for the CDR3: TGTGCCAGCAGCCAAGAGGGATCAGGCTATGGCTACACCTTC.

The chain couples TRBV28 to TRBJ2-1, with D possibly TRBD1 on 6 matching bases. Trimming shortened V by 5 bases and J by 4 bases, and 12 bases separated the two germline ends. Germline V lookup: CDR1 MDHEN, CDR2 SYDVKM. The CDR3 length is 14 residues. CDR3 region: CASSPPGQYNEQFF. In DNA, the CDR3 is TGTGCCAGCAGTCCCCCCGGACAGTACAATGAGCAGTTCTTC.

The V call is TRBV19, the J call TRBJ1-5; D uncertain. The CDR3 loop spans 16 amino acids. Germline V lookup: CDR1 LNHDA, CDR2 SQIVND (reference sequence). Trimming pared 0 bases from V and 0 bases from J, leaving 9 bases between. In nucleotides, the CDR3 is TGTGCCAGTAGTATAGATGTGAACCCTAGCAATCAGCCCCAGCATTTT. This codes for CASSIDVNPSNQPQHF.

The chain combines TRBV18 with TRBJ2-1; a possible D gene is TRBD2 (5 bases). V was trimmed by 3 bases and J by 10 bases, leaving 13 bases between them. The length of the CDR3 is 13 residues. In germline, CDR1 is KGHSH, CDR2 LQKENI. CDR3 bases: TGTGCCAGCTCACCCCAAGACCGAGGGGAGCAGTTCTTC. This encodes CASSPQDRGEQFF.